This T cell receptor beta chain was identified during a study of T cells expressing NK-cell markers. The wider study: Seven of the eight sequenced donors were HCMV-seropositive; one was seronegative.

Reanalyzing the 5' RACE reads, TCRdb keeps one entry per CDR3 protein, without DNA. The sample includes about 370,000 distinct CDR3 sequences. To note about this clonotype: What it recognizes is unknown.

Whole-study results and caveats: NKG2C+ dominant clonotypes from 5 to 7 donors made up about 1.0-7.5% of CD8+ T cells. Once again these clonotypes came out on top in the CD3+CD56-NKG2C+ fraction of four donors.

The CDR3 has 13 amino acids. Sequenced: blood T cells: a sorted CD56 or NKG2C T cell subset, CD4+ or CD8+ T cells, or bulk PBMC T cells (not recorded which). The chain carries TRBV12-3 or TRBV12-4 and TRBJ2-5; TCRdb's D call of TRBD1 is untestable without DNA. The receptor was isolated from a woman between 45 and 60 years old in good health. CDR3 region: CASREQGFETQYF.